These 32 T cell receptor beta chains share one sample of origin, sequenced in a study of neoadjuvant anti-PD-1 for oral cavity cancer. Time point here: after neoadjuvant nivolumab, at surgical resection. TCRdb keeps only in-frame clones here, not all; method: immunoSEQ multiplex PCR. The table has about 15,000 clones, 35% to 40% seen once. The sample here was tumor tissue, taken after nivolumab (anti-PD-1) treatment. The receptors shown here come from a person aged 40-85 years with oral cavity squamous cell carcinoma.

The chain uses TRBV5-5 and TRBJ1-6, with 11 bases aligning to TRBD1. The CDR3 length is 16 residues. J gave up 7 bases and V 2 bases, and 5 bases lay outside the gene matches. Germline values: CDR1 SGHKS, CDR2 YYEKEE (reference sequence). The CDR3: CASSLHRDRGNSPLHF. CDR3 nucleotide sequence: TGTGCCAGCAGCTTACACCGGGACAGGGGGAATTCACCCCTCCACTTT. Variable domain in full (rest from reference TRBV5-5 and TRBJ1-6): DAGVTQSPTHLIKTRGQQVTLRCSPISGHKSVSWYQQVLGQGPQFIFQYYEKEERGRGNFPDRFSARQFPNYSSELNVNALLLGDSALYLCASSLHRDRGNSPLHFGNGTRLTVT.

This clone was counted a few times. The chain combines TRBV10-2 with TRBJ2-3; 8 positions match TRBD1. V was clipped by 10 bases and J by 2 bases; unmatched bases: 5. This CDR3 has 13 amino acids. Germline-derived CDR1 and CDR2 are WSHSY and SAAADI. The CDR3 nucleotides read TGCGCCAACGGACAGGGTTTCACAGATACGCAGTATTTT. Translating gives CANGQGFTDTQYF.

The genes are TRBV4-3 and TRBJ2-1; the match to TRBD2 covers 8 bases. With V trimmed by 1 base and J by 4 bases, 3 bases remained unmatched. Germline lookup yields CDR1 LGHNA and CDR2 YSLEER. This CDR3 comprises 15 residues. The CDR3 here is CASSQVTSGYNEQFF. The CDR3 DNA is TGCGCCAGCAGCCAAGTAACTAGCGGTTACAATGAGCAGTTCTTC.

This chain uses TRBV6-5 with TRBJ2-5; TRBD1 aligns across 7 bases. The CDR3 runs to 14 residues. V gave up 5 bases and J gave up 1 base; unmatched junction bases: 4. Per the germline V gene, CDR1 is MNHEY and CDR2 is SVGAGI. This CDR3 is CASSRQGTQETQYF. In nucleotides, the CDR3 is TGTGCCAGCAGTAGACAGGGTACCCAAGAGACCCAGTACTTC.

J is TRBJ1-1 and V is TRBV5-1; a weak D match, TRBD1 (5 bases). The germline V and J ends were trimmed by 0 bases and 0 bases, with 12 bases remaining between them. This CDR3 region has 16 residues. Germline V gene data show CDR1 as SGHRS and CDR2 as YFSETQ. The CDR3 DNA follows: TGCGCCAGCAGCTTGGGATCGGGGCAGTTGAACACTGAAGCTTTCTTT. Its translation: CASSLGSGQLNTEAFF.

The CDR3 loop is CASSRENTDTQYF. The CDR3 DNA is TGTGCCAGCAGTAGAGAAAACACAGATACGCAGTATTTT. This chain links TRBV2 with TRBJ2-3; D uncertain. Germline V gives CDR1 SNHLY, CDR2 FYNNEI. The V end was cut by 5 bases, the J end by 2 bases, with 8 bases between. This CDR3 is 13 amino acids long.

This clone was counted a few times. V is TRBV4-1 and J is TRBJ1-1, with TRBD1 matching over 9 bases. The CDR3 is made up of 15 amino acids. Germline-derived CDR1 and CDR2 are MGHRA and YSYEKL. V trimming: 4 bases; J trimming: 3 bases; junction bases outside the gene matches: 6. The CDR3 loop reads CASSPWDRADTEAFF. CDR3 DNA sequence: TGCGCCAGCAGCCCTTGGGACAGGGCAGACACTGAAGCTTTCTTT.

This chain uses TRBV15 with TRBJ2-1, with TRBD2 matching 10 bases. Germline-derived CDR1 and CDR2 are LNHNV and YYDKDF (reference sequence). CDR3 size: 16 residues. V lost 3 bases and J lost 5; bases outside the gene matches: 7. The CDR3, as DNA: TGTGCCACCAGCAGGGGTCCTAGCGGGGGAAACAATGAGCAGTTCTTC. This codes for CATSRGPSGGNNEQFF.

The CDR3 protein is CASSESYEQYF. The CDR3 DNA follows: TGTGCCAGCAGTGAGTCCTACGAGCAGTACTTC. This rearrangement joins TRBV6-5 to TRBJ2-7, with unresolved D. V lost 5 bases and J lost 1, with 3 bases in between. The CDR3 totals 11 residues. CDR1 and CDR2 from the germline V gene are MNHEY and SVGAGI.

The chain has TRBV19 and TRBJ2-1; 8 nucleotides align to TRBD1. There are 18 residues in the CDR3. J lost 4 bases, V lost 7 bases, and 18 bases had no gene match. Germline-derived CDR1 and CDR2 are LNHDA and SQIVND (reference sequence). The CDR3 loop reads CASTWTGYDRGLYNEQFF. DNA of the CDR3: TGTGCCAGTACCTGGACAGGGTATGACCGGGGCCTTTACAATGAGCAGTTCTTC.

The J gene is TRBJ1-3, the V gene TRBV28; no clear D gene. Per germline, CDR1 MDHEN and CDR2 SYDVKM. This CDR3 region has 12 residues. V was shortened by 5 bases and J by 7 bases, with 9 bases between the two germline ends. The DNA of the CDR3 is TGTGCCAGCAGTCCCGTTGGGAACACCATATATTTT. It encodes CASSPVGNTIYF.

CDR3 loop: CASSLTGQGRSGELFF. For the CDR3, the DNA is TGCGCCAGCAGCTTGACGGGACAGGGGAGGTCCGGGGAGCTGTTTTTT. The chain combines TRBV5-1 with TRBJ2-2; 10 nucleotides match TRBD1. J gave up 6 bases and V 1 base, and 6 bases lay outside the gene matches. The germline gives CDR1 SGHRS, CDR2 YFSETQ. The CDR3 has 16 residues.

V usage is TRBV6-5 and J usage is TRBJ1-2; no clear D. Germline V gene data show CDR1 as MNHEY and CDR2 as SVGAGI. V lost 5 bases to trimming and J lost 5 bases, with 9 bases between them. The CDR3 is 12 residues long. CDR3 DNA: TGTGCCAGCAGTGACCCATATTATGGCTACACCTTC. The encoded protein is CASSDPYYGYTF.

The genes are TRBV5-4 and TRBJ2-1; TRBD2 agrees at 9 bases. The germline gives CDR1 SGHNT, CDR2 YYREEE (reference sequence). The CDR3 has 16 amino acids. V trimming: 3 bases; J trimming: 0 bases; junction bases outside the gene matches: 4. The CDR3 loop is CASSSSGVSSYNEQFF. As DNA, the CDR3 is TGTGCCAGCAGCTCTAGCGGGGTGAGCTCCTACAATGAGCAGTTCTTC.

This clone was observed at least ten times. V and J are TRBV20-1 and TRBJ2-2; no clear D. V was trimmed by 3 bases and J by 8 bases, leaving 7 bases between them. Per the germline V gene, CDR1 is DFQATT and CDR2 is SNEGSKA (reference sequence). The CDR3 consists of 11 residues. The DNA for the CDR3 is TGCAGTGCTAGCTGGTTGGGGGAGCTGTTTTTT. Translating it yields CSASWLGELFF.

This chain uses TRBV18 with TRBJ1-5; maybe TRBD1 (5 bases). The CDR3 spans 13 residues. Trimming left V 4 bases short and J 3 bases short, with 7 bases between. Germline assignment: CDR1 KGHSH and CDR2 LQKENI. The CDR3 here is CASSQGFNQPQHF. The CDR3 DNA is TGTGCCAGCTCACAGGGGTTCAATCAGCCCCAGCATTTT.

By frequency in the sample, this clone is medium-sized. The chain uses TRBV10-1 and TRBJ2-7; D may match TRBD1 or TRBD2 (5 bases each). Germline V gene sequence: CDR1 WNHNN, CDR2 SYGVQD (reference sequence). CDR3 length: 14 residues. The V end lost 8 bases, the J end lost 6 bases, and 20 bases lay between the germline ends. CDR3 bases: TGCGCCAGCCGAGGTCCGAGCAAGGGGAGCGAGCAGTACTTC. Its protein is CASRGPSKGSEQYF.

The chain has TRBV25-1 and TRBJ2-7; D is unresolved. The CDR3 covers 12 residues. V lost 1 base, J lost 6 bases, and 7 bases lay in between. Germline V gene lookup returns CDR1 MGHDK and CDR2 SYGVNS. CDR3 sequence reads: CASSEFSGEQYF. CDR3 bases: TGTGCCAGCAGTGAATTTTCCGGCGAGCAGTACTTC.

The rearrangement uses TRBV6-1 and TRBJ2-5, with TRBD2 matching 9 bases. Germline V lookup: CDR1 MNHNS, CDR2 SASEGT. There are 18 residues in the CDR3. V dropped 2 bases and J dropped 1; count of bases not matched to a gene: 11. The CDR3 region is CASSERPWLAGTQETQYF. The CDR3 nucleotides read TGTGCCAGCAGTGAAAGACCTTGGCTAGCGGGGACCCAAGAGACCCAGTACTTC.

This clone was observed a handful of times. CDR3 in amino acids: CASSQSGQGKSNQPQHF. CDR3 in DNA: TGCGCCAGCAGTCAATCGGGGCAGGGGAAAAGCAATCAGCCCCAGCATTTT. The chain recombines TRBV23-1 with TRBJ1-5; TRBD1 is a possible D gene (6 bases). TRBV23-1 is assigned to the ORF class and has an uncertain function. This CDR3 contains 17 residues. Trimming took off 0 bases at V and 1 base at J, with 13 bases between the two ends.

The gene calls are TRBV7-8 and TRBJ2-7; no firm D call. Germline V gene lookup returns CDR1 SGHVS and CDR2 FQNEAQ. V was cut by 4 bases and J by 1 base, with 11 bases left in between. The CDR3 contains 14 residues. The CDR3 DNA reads TGTGCCAGCAGCTATGATTCCCTTTCCTACGAGCAGTACTTC. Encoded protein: CASSYDSLSYEQYF.

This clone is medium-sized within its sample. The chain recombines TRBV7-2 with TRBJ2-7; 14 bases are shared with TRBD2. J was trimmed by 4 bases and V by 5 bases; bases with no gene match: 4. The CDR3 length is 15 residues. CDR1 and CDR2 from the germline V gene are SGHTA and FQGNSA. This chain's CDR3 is CASSKTSGGEYEQYF. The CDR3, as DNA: TGTGCCAGCAGCAAGACTAGCGGGGGGGAGTACGAGCAGTACTTC.

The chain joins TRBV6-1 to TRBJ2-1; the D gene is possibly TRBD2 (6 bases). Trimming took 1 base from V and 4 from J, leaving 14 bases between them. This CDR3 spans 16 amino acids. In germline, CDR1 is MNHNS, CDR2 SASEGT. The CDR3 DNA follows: TGTGCCAGCAGTGAAGTAGTACGGGGGAGATACAATGAGCAGTTCTTC. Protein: CASSEVVRGRYNEQFF.

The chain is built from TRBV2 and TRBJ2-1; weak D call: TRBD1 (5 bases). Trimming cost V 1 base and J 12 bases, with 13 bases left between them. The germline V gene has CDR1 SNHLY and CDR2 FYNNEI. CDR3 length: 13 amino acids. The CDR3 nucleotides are TGTGCCAGCAGTGAAGAAAAGGGGCTTGGGCAGTTCTTC. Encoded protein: CASSEEKGLGQFF.

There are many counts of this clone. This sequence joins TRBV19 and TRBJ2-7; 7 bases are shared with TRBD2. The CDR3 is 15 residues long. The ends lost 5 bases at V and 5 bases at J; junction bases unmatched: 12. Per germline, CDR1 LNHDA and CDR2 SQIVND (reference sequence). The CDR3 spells CASSQTSSILDEQYF. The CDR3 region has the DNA TGTGCCAGTAGTCAGACTAGCTCAATCTTGGACGAGCAGTACTTC.

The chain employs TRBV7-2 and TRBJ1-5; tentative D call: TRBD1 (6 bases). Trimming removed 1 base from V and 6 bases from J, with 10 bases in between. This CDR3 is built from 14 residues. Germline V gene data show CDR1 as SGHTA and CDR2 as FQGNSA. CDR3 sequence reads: CASSLGGGLQPQHF. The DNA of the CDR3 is TGTGCCAGCAGCTTAGGTGGGGGGCTTCAGCCCCAGCATTTT.

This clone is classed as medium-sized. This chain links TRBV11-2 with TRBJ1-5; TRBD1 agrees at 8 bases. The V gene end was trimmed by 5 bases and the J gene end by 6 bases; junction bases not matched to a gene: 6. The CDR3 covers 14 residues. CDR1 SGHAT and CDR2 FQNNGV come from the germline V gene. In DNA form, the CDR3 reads TGTGCCAGCAGCACGCAGGGGGCGTTTCAGCCCCAGCATTTT. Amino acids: CASSTQGAFQPQHF. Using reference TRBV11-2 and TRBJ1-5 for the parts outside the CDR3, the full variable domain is EAGVAQSPRYKIIEKRQSVAFWCNPISGHATLYWYQQILGQGPKLLIQFQNNGVVDDSQLPKDRFSAERLKGVDSTLKIQPAKLEDSAVYLCASSTQGAFQPQHFGDGTRLSIL.

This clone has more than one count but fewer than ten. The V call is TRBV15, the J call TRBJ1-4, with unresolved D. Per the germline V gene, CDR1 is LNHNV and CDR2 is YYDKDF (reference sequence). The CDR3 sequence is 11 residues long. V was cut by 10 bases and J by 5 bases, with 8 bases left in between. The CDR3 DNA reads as TGTGCCATCGCAAGGAATGAAAAACTGTTTTTT. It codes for CAIARNEKLFF.

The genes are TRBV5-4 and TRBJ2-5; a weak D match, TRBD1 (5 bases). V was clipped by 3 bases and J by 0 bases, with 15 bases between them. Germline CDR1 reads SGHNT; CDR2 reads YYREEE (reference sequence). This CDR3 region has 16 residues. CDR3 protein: CASSSVGQGDQETQYF. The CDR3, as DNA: TGTGCCAGCAGCTCCGTCGGGCAGGGTGACCAAGAGACCCAGTACTTC. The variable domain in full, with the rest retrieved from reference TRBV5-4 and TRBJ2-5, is ETGVTQSPTHLIKTRGQQVTLRCSSQSGHNTVSWYQQALGQGPQFIFQYYREEENGRGNFPPRFSGLQFPNYSSELNVNALELDDSALYLCASSSVGQGDQETQYFGPGTRLLVL.

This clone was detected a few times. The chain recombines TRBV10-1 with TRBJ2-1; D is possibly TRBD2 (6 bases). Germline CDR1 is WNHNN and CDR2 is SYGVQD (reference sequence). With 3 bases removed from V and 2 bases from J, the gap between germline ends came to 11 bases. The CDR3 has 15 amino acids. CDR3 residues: CASSDGGEAYNEQFF. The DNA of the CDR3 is TGCGCCAGCAGTGATGGCGGGGAGGCCTACAATGAGCAGTTCTTC.

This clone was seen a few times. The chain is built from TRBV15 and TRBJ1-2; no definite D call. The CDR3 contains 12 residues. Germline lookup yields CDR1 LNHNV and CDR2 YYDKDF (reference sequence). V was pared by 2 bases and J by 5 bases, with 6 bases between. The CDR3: CATSRPSYGYTF. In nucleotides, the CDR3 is TGTGCCACCAGCAGACCATCTTATGGCTACACCTTC.

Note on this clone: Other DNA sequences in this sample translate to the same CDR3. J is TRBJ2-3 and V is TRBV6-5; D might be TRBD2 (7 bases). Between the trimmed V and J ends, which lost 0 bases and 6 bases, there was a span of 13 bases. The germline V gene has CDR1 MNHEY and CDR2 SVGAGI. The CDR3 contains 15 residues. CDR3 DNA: TGTGCCAGCAGTTACTCGGGGGGGCCCCCCGATACGCAGTATTTT. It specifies CASSYSGGPPDTQYF.